The sequence of this T cell receptor beta chain was determined in a study of shared clonotypes between healthy human individuals. Regarding the study as a whole: Estimated richness was generally greater in naive than memory subsets.

The CDR3 spans 15 residues. V lost 6 bases and J lost 6; bases outside the gene matches: 11. The germline CDR1 and CDR2 sequences are LNHDA and SQIVND (reference sequence). The assay was immunoSEQ multiplex PCR, and TCRdb's table has in-frame clones only and misses some. The sample records roughly 2 million clones, approximately 94% being singletons. Worth noting for this clone: As yet, its antigen is unknown.

The sequencing input was naive CD4+ T cells sorted from blood. Subset meaning: CD45RA+ positively selected. V gene TRBV19 combines with J gene TRBJ2-7; 10 bases align to TRBD1. The source is a man aged 18 to 30 in good health. Here the CDR3 DNA reads TGTGCCAGTAGAAACCTAGGGACAGGGGAAGGCGAGCAGTACTTC. Its protein is CASRNLGTGEGEQYF. Variable domain in full (rest from reference TRBV19 and TRBJ2-7): DGGITQSPKYLFRKEGQNVTLSCEQNLNHDAMYWYRQDPGQGLRLIYYSQIVNDFQKGDIAEGYSVSREKKESFPLTVTSAQKNPTAFYLCASRNLGTGEGEQYFGPGTRLTVT.